The TCR beta chain described here comes from a study of T-cell reconstitution after alpha-beta-depleted transplantation in children. Preparing the TCRbeta library involved the use of unique molecular identifiers. TCRdb analysed the PCR reads with MiXCR anew, one entry per CDR3 protein. The sample holds almost 400,000 distinct CDR3 sequences, roughly 20% seen once. Germline V CDR1 and CDR2: SQVTM, ANQGSEA. The V segment lost 7 bases and the J segment 5 bases; nucleotides outside the gene matches: 7. This CDR3 is 14 amino acids long. The chain joins TRBV29-1 to TRBJ2-7, with 14 positions matching TRBD2. The sequencing here drew on PBMCs from the stem cell graft donor, taken from the stem cell graft. This clonotype originated in a human donor who donated a stem cell graft to a child with acute myeloid leukemia. The CDR3 reads CSASTSGRADEQYF. CDR3 coding DNA: TGCAGCGCGTCGACTAGCGGGAGGGCGGACGAGCAGTACTTC.